This record concerns one TCR beta chain sequence. CDR1 is MNHEY, CDR2 SVGAGI, per germline. The CDR3 length is 15 residues. The V and J ends lost 8 bases and 3 bases respectively, with 17 bases between them. This sample is drawn from a study of blood T cell repertoires in COVID-19. Overall study context: Researchers got acute and convalescent COVID-19 samples from the United States, Italy and Spain. Sample material is recorded as cDNA or gDNA derived from T cells, B-cell-depleted T cells, or PBMCs.

In the original processing: Reference gene primer amplification yielded estimated nucleated cell counts. The data were produced by immunoSEQ multiplex PCR, yet TCRdb's version contains in-frame clones alone and is incomplete. The V and J calls and clone size come from that table; D and trimming were worked out from the DNA. The sample consists of about 170,000 clones, around 81% of them appearing once. The chain uses TRBV6-5 and TRBJ1-5, with D perhaps matching TRBD1 (6 bases). Source material: peripheral blood. The clonotype was recovered from a human donor with acute or convalescent COVID-19. The donor label of this sample is uncertain. The CDR3 sequence is CASVKAWDNNQPQHF. For the CDR3, the DNA is TGTGCCAGCGTTAAGGCTTGGGACAACAATCAGCCCCAGCATTTT.